Sequencing of this TCR beta chain was carried out in a study of blood T cells in healthy people across ages. This clonotype was seen a single time. Its matching antigen is unknown. The CDR3 runs to 16 residues. Germline V gene sequence: CDR1 SGHRS, CDR2 YFSETQ. Trimming took off 4 bases at V and 4 bases at J, with 17 bases between the two ends. For the second PCR, which ran for about 7 to 11 cycles, a sample-barcoded 5' primer and a J-beta primer mix were used. A tag from a template-switch adaptor with 12 random nucleotides marked each cDNA molecule. TCRdb analysed the 5' RACE reads with MiXCR anew, one entry per CDR3 protein. The data contain some 850,000 distinct CDR3 sequences, roughly 25% of them singletons. Overall study findings and caveats: Researchers said unsorted PBMCs prevented a conclusive naive versus antigen-experienced comparison.

This sample was also put to use in a study of T cells of mothers and their children. Per that paper: Each mother yielded more than 8 million TCR beta CDR3 reads. Each child yielded some 3 million reads.

The TCR sequence derives from a boy younger than 18 in good health. The specimen sequenced was blood. The chain is built from TRBV5-1 and TRBJ1-4; tentative D call: TRBD1 (6 bases). The CDR3 sequence is CASSRPDRTYNEKLFF. The CDR3 nucleotides are TGCGCCAGCAGCCGCCCCGACAGGACCTATAATGAAAAACTGTTTTTT.